This is a list of T cell receptor beta chains from one sample in a study of cytomegalovirus exposure and HLA in healthy donors. Libraries were prepared by immunoSEQ multiplex PCR; TCRdb keeps only in-frame clonotypes and omits some of them. Of about 170,000 clones listed, roughly 80% were seen once; the top ten hold around 2.3%. The sample consisted of PBMCs. The receptors come from a male donor in good health and CMV-seronegative. Both conserved end residues are part of each CDR3. The order of the fields is CDR3 length, V gene, clone size, J gene, D gene, CDR3 DNA, CDR3 protein. D genes are given only for firm matches. Expanded clones get a size class; other rows say once, few or many, or leave the size out.

13	TRBV6-5	NA	TRBJ1-2	TRBD1	TGTGCCAGCAGGGCGACAGGGAACTATGGCTACACCTTC	CASRATGNYGYTF
14	TRBV29-1	NA	TRBJ2-3	TRBD2	TGCAGCGTTGAATACCGGGGGGGGCCCTTTTCGCAGTATTTT	CSVEYRGGPFSQYF
16	TRBV5-1	NA	TRBJ2-7	TRBD1	TGCGCCAGCAGCCCCGGGACAGCCGACATCTCCTACGAGCAGTACTTC	CASSPGTADISYEQYF
13	TRBV27	NA	TRBJ1-1	NA	TGTGCCAGCAGTTTTGGGCTCAGCACTGAAGCTTTCTTT	CASSFGLSTEAFF
15	TRBV2	NA	TRBJ2-7	TRBD1	TGTGCCAGCAGGAAAGACAGGGGGAACAACTACGAGCAGTACTTC	CASRKDRGNNYEQYF
15	TRBV9	few	TRBJ1-1	NA	TGTGCCAGCAGCGGCCCCGGCAGGGGTCACCCTGAAGCTTTCTTT	CASSGPGRGHPEAFF
16	TRBV27	NA	TRBJ1-2	TRBD1	TGTGCCAGCACAACCGGGACAGGTCCCACGGCCGGTGGCTACACCTTC	CASTTGTGPTAGGYTF
15	TRBV5-1	NA	TRBJ2-7	TRBD2	TGCGCCAGCAGCACCCAAGCGGGGGGGCCGCACGAGCAGTACTTC	CASSTQAGGPHEQYF
14	TRBV14	NA	TRBJ2-1	NA	TGTGCCAGCAGCCAGGCGGGAACCTACAATGAGCAGTTCTTC	CASSQAGTYNEQFF
15	TRBV5-6	NA	TRBJ2-5	TRBD1	TGTGCCAGCAGCGCGGGGACAGGGGGTCGGGAGACCCAGTACTTC	CASSAGTGGRETQYF
17	TRBV27	NA	TRBJ2-3	TRBD2	TGTGCCAGCAGTCTGAGACTAGCGGGGGGGATCGGCGATACGCAGTATTTT	CASSLRLAGGIGDTQYF
14	TRBV9	NA	TRBJ1-6	TRBD1	TGTGCCAGCAGCGGGGGGAACCGGGACAGCGATCTCCACTTT	CASSGGNRDSDLHF
13	TRBV10-3	NA	TRBJ1-2	NA	TGTGCCATCAGTGACAGGGCGGACTATGGCTACACCTTC	CAISDRADYGYTF
12	TRBV30	NA	TRBJ1-4	NA	TGTGCCTGGAGTGCACAGGGTGAAAAACTGTTTTTT	CAWSAQGEKLFF
17	TRBV7-9	NA	TRBJ1-6	TRBD1	TGTGCCAGCAGCTCCCGACTAGGACAGGGCAATAATTCACCCCTCCACTTT	CASSSRLGQGNNSPLHF
16	TRBV7-6	NA	TRBJ2-2	NA	TGTGCCAGCAGCTTATTAGGCGGGGGCGGTACCGGGGAGCTGTTTTTT	CASSLLGGGGTGELFF
15	TRBV21-1	NA	TRBJ2-7	NA	TGTGCCAGCAGCAAAGCACCCAGACTTTATTACGAGCAGTACTTC	CASSKAPRLYYEQYF
13	TRBV2	NA	TRBJ2-7	TRBD1	TGTGCCAGCCTGGACAGGGCAACCTACGAGCAGTACTTC	CASLDRATYEQYF
15	TRBV18	once	TRBJ1-6	NA	TGTGCCAGCTCACCGACAGGCGGAACGAATTCACCCCTCCACTTT	CASSPTGGTNSPLHF
13	TRBV7-8	NA	TRBJ2-4	NA	TGTGCCAGCAGCTTCGAACACAAAAACATTCAGTACTTC	CASSFEHKNIQYF
13	TRBV6-5	NA	TRBJ1-2	NA	TGTGCCAGCAGTTCACATCGAGGGTATGGCTACACCTTC	CASSSHRGYGYTF
14	TRBV6-5	NA	TRBJ1-6	NA	TGTGCCAGCAGTTCGGGACTTAGTAATTCACCCCTCCACTTT	CASSSGLSNSPLHF
14	TRBV7-9	NA	TRBJ1-1	NA	TGTGCCAGCAGCTCTTCCAGGGGTTGGGGGGAAGCTTTCTTT	CASSSSRGWGEAFF
16	TRBV9	NA	TRBJ1-3	TRBD1	TGTGCCAGCAGCCGGGGACAGGTGGTCTCTGGAAACACCATATATTTT	CASSRGQVVSGNTIYF
14	TRBV7-9	NA	TRBJ2-7	TRBD1	TGTGCCAGCGAGATAGGACAGGGCTCCTACGAGCAGTACTTC	CASEIGQGSYEQYF
15	TRBV6-1	NA	TRBJ2-1	TRBD1	TGTGCCAGCAGTGAACAGGACAGGGGGCTCAATGAGCAGTTCTTC	CASSEQDRGLNEQFF
13	TRBV29-1	few	TRBJ2-5	NA	TGCAGCGTTGATAGAAGCGGCCAAGAGACCCAGTACTTC	CSVDRSGQETQYF
17	TRBV29-1	NA	TRBJ2-1	TRBD2	TGCAGCGTTCAGGGACTAGTCCCCGCTCTCTCCTACAATGAGCAGTTCTTC	CSVQGLVPALSYNEQFF
14	TRBV19	NA	TRBJ1-2	TRBD1	TGTGCCAGTAGTATCGGACAGGCCGACAATGGCTACACCTTC	CASSIGQADNGYTF
12	TRBV7-2	NA	TRBJ1-1	NA	TGTGCCAGCAGCTCAGGGCCCATCGGAGCTTTCTTT	CASSSGPIGAFF
16	TRBV5-4	NA	TRBJ2-5	TRBD1	TGTGCCAGCAGCCGACAGGGTTTGGGAGTGGGGGAGACCCAGTACTTC	CASSRQGLGVGETQYF
15	TRBV18	NA	TRBJ2-1	TRBD1	TGTGCCAGCTCACCGGGGACAGGGGCCGGCAATGAGCAGTTCTTC	CASSPGTGAGNEQFF
16	TRBV7-2	once	TRBJ2-3	TRBD2	TGTGCCAGCAGCTTTCAGTGGGGGGGAGACACAGATACGCAGTATTTT	CASSFQWGGDTDTQYF
14	TRBV6-1	NA	TRBJ2-3	NA	TGTGCCAGCAGTGAAGGGACTAGCACAGATACGCAGTATTTT	CASSEGTSTDTQYF
14	TRBV5-1	NA	TRBJ2-7	NA	TGCGCCAGCAGCTTAGGCCAAGGGGTAGCCGAGCAGTACTTC	CASSLGQGVAEQYF
13	TRBV30	NA	TRBJ1-5	NA	TGTGCCTGGAGTGGAAGGGAGTTTCAGCCCCAGCATTTT	CAWSGREFQPQHF
16	TRBV4-1	NA	TRBJ2-5	NA	TGCGCCAGCAGCCAAGTGTGGGGCTACTCCAAAGAGACCCAGTACTTC	CASSQVWGYSKETQYF
16	TRBV5-4	NA	TRBJ2-3	TRBD1	TGTGCCAGCAGTCGAACAGGGGGCCCCTCCACAGATACGCAGTATTTT	CASSRTGGPSTDTQYF
16	TRBV4-3	NA	TRBJ1-1	NA	TGCGCCAGCAGCCAAGTACGTTCTGGAGGGAACACTGAAGCTTTCTTT	CASSQVRSGGNTEAFF
16	TRBV6-5	NA	TRBJ1-4	NA	TGTGCCAGCAGTTACACAGCGGAGGCGGCTAATGAAAAACTGTTTTTT	CASSYTAEAANEKLFF
13	TRBV7-6	once	TRBJ2-7	NA	TGTGCCAGCAGCTTAGCCGGGACCTACGAGCAGTACTTC	CASSLAGTYEQYF